Sequencing of this T cell receptor (beta chain) was carried out in a study of blood T cell repertoires in COVID-19. TCRdb keeps only in-frame clones here, not all; method: immunoSEQ multiplex PCR. The sample includes 200,000 to 250,000 clones, around 84% of them seen just once. Trimming cost V 2 bases and J 8 bases; bases outside gene matches: 3. Looked up from germline, CDR1 is MGHRA and CDR2 is YSYEKL. CDR3 length: 12 residues. This chain connects TRBV4-1 to TRBJ2-7; 7 bases fit TRBD2. Sequencing was performed on PBMCs or T cells enriched from blood (not recorded which). This clonotype was obtained from a woman aged 45 to 65 who had recovered from COVID-19. CDR3 DNA: TGCGCCAGCAGCCAAAGCGGGGCCAAGCAGTACTTC. Protein product: CASSQSGAKQYF.